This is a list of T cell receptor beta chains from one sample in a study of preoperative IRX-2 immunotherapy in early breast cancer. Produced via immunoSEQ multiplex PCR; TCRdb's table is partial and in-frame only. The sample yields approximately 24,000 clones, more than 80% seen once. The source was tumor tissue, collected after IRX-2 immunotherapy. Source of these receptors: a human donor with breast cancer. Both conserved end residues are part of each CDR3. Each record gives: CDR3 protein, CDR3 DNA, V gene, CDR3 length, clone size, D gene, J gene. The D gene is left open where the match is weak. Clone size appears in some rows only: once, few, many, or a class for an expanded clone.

CDR3 protein: CASSNAQGQNQPQHF
CDR3 DNA: TGTGCCAGCAGCAACGCCCAGGGCCAAAATCAGCCCCAGCATTTT
V gene: TRBV21-1
CDR3 length: 15
clone size: -
D gene: -
J gene: TRBJ1-5

CDR3 protein: CASGLVNSAGNTIYF
CDR3 DNA: TGTGCTAGTGGTTTGGTAAACAGCGCGGGAAACACCATATATTTT
V gene: TRBV12-5
CDR3 length: 15
clone size: -
D gene: -
J gene: TRBJ1-3

CDR3 protein: CASSLSPTNLYGYTF
CDR3 DNA: TGTGCCAGCAGCTTATCCCCCACCAACCTCTATGGCTACACCTTC
V gene: TRBV11-2
CDR3 length: 15
clone size: -
D gene: -
J gene: TRBJ1-2

CDR3 protein: CASSPRQETQYF
CDR3 DNA: TGTGCCAGCAGCCCCCGACAAGAGACCCAGTACTTC
V gene: TRBV28
CDR3 length: 12
clone size: -
D gene: -
J gene: TRBJ2-5

CDR3 protein: CASSLVSGGATSSSTDTQYF
CDR3 DNA: TGTGCCAGCAGTCTAGTTAGCGGGGGGGCTACATCGTCAAGCACAGATACGCAGTATTTT
V gene: TRBV7-6
CDR3 length: 20
clone size: -
D gene: TRBD2
J gene: TRBJ2-3

CDR3 protein: CASSTDGSSYEQYF
CDR3 DNA: TGCGCCAGCAGCACGGACGGTAGCTCCTACGAGCAGTACTTC
V gene: TRBV5-1
CDR3 length: 14
clone size: once
D gene: -
J gene: TRBJ2-7

CDR3 protein: CSVDQGGDEQYF
CDR3 DNA: TGCAGCGTTGACCAGGGAGGGGACGAGCAGTACTTC
V gene: TRBV29-1
CDR3 length: 12
clone size: -
D gene: TRBD2
J gene: TRBJ2-7

CDR3 protein: CASSPPSGYEQYF
CDR3 DNA: TGTGCCAGCTCACCACCTTCAGGGTACGAGCAGTACTTC
V gene: TRBV18
CDR3 length: 13
clone size: -
D gene: -
J gene: TRBJ2-7

CDR3 protein: CASSSARYEQYF
CDR3 DNA: TGTGCCAGCAGCTCCGCGAGGTACGAGCAGTACTTC
V gene: TRBV7-2
CDR3 length: 12
clone size: -
D gene: -
J gene: TRBJ2-7

CDR3 protein: CASSQIRTVTSTDTQYF
CDR3 DNA: TGTGCCAGCAGCCAGATCCGGACAGTGACTAGCACAGATACGCAGTATTTT
V gene: TRBV14
CDR3 length: 17
clone size: -
D gene: -
J gene: TRBJ2-3

CDR3 protein: CAIPDRNTEAFF
CDR3 DNA: TGTGCCATCCCCGATCGGAACACTGAAGCTTTCTTT
V gene: TRBV2
CDR3 length: 12
clone size: -
D gene: -
J gene: TRBJ1-1

CDR3 protein: CASSFGLAFYEQYF
CDR3 DNA: TGTGCCAGCAGCTTTGGGCTTGCGTTCTACGAGCAGTACTTC
V gene: TRBV7-2
CDR3 length: 14
clone size: -
D gene: -
J gene: TRBJ2-7

CDR3 protein: CAWGTGLGYTF
CDR3 DNA: TGTGCCTGGGGGACCGGCTTAGGCTACACCTTC
V gene: TRBV30
CDR3 length: 11
clone size: -
D gene: -
J gene: TRBJ1-2

CDR3 protein: CASSPGTSDYEQYF
CDR3 DNA: TGTGCCAGCAGTCCAGGGACTAGCGACTACGAGCAGTACTTC
V gene: TRBV28
CDR3 length: 14
clone size: -
D gene: TRBD2
J gene: TRBJ2-7

CDR3 protein: CASSTDRRNQPQHF
CDR3 DNA: TGCGCCAGCAGCACTGACAGGAGGAATCAGCCCCAGCATTTT
V gene: TRBV4-1
CDR3 length: 14
clone size: -
D gene: -
J gene: TRBJ1-5

CDR3 protein: CATSRETSGTYEQYF
CDR3 DNA: TGTGCCACCAGCAGAGAAACTAGCGGGACCTACGAGCAGTACTTC
V gene: TRBV15
CDR3 length: 15
clone size: -
D gene: TRBD2
J gene: TRBJ2-7

CDR3 protein: CASSPSTGEAYEQYF
CDR3 DNA: TGTGCCAGCAGCCCATCGACAGGGGAGGCCTACGAGCAGTACTTC
V gene: TRBV5-8
CDR3 length: 15
clone size: -
D gene: TRBD1
J gene: TRBJ2-7

CDR3 protein: CASSKDSGNTIYF
CDR3 DNA: TGTGCCAGCAGCAAAGACTCTGGAAACACCATATATTTT
V gene: TRBV9
CDR3 length: 13
clone size: -
D gene: -
J gene: TRBJ1-3

CDR3 protein: CASSLLAGEETQYF
CDR3 DNA: TGTGCCAGCAGCCTACTAGCGGGGGAAGAGACCCAGTACTTC
V gene: TRBV7-9
CDR3 length: 14
clone size: -
D gene: TRBD2
J gene: TRBJ2-5

CDR3 protein: CASSGPGQVTSYEQYF
CDR3 DNA: TGTGCCAGCAGTGGACCGGGACAGGTGACCTCCTACGAGCAGTACTTC
V gene: TRBV6-1
CDR3 length: 16
clone size: -
D gene: TRBD1
J gene: TRBJ2-7

CDR3 protein: CASTREGVGTEAFF
CDR3 DNA: TGTGCCAGCACCCGTGAGGGGGTAGGCACTGAAGCTTTCTTT
V gene: TRBV7-9
CDR3 length: 14
clone size: once
D gene: -
J gene: TRBJ1-1

CDR3 protein: CASSSVPGQGRYTF
CDR3 DNA: TGTGCCAGCAGCTCCGTCCCGGGACAGGGCCGCTACACCTTC
V gene: TRBV7-8
CDR3 length: 14
clone size: -
D gene: TRBD1
J gene: TRBJ1-2

CDR3 protein: CASSIRTGENEQFF
CDR3 DNA: TGTGCCAGTAGTATCAGGACAGGGGAAAATGAGCAGTTCTTC
V gene: TRBV19
CDR3 length: 14
clone size: -
D gene: TRBD1
J gene: TRBJ2-1

CDR3 protein: CASSPSPGVSYEQYF
CDR3 DNA: TGTGCCAGCAGCCCCTCACCGGGGGTATCCTACGAGCAGTACTTC
V gene: TRBV11-2
CDR3 length: 15
clone size: -
D gene: -
J gene: TRBJ2-7

CDR3 protein: CASSSGPAGGEQFF
CDR3 DNA: TGTGCCAGCAGCTCGGGACCAGCGGGAGGTGAGCAGTTCTTC
V gene: TRBV7-6
CDR3 length: 14
clone size: -
D gene: TRBD2
J gene: TRBJ2-1

CDR3 protein: CASSLDGTVNTEAFF
CDR3 DNA: TGTGCCAGCAGCCTCGACGGGACGGTGAACACTGAAGCTTTCTTT
V gene: TRBV6-6
CDR3 length: 15
clone size: -
D gene: -
J gene: TRBJ1-1

CDR3 protein: CAWTPLGTIYF
CDR3 DNA: TGTGCCTGGACCCCCTTGGGGACCATATATTTT
V gene: TRBV30
CDR3 length: 11
clone size: -
D gene: -
J gene: TRBJ1-3

CDR3 protein: CAISESRGDNQETQYF
CDR3 DNA: TGTGCCATCAGTGAGTCGAGAGGGGACAACCAAGAGACCCAGTACTTC
V gene: TRBV10-3
CDR3 length: 16
clone size: -
D gene: -
J gene: TRBJ2-5

CDR3 protein: CASSSRVLNEQFF
CDR3 DNA: TGTGCCAGCAGCTCTAGGGTCCTCAATGAGCAGTTCTTC
V gene: TRBV7-9
CDR3 length: 13
clone size: -
D gene: -
J gene: TRBJ2-1

CDR3 protein: CASSLGPGGSGNTIYF
CDR3 DNA: TGCGCCAGCAGCTTGGGCCCAGGGGGCTCTGGAAACACCATATATTTT
V gene: TRBV5-1
CDR3 length: 16
clone size: -
D gene: TRBD1
J gene: TRBJ1-3

CDR3 protein: CASSMNRSGLTQETQYF
CDR3 DNA: TGCGCCAGCAGCATGAATCGTAGCGGTTTAACCCAAGAGACCCAGTACTTC
V gene: TRBV5-1
CDR3 length: 17
clone size: -
D gene: -
J gene: TRBJ2-5

CDR3 protein: CSVEMGETQYF
CDR3 DNA: TGCAGCGTTGAGATGGGAGAGACCCAGTACTTC
V gene: TRBV29-1
CDR3 length: 11
clone size: -
D gene: -
J gene: TRBJ2-5

CDR3 protein: CASSLASSVTGSDGYTF
CDR3 DNA: TGCGCCAGCAGCTTGGCCTCTTCCGTTACAGGTTCGGATGGCTACACCTTC
V gene: TRBV5-1
CDR3 length: 17
clone size: -
D gene: -
J gene: TRBJ1-2

CDR3 protein: CASSSQGAKQFF
CDR3 DNA: TGCGCCAGCAGCTCCCAGGGGGCGAAGCAGTTCTTC
V gene: TRBV5-1
CDR3 length: 12
clone size: -
D gene: TRBD1
J gene: TRBJ2-1

CDR3 protein: CASSPTGGTSSYEQYF
CDR3 DNA: TGTGCCAGCAGTCCAACCGGCGGGACGAGCTCCTACGAGCAGTACTTC
V gene: TRBV28
CDR3 length: 16
clone size: -
D gene: -
J gene: TRBJ2-7

CDR3 protein: CASSQERDGTGGLNSPLHF
CDR3 DNA: TGCGCCAGCAGTCAAGAGAGAGATGGGACAGGGGGCCTTAATTCACCCCTCCACTTT
V gene: TRBV23-1
CDR3 length: 19
clone size: -
D gene: TRBD1
J gene: TRBJ1-6

CDR3 protein: CASSLAHRGLQETQYF
CDR3 DNA: TGCGCCAGCAGCTTGGCCCACAGGGGACTACAAGAGACCCAGTACTTC
V gene: TRBV5-1
CDR3 length: 16
clone size: -
D gene: -
J gene: TRBJ2-5

CDR3 protein: CASSLWQGVADTQYF
CDR3 DNA: TGTGCCAGCAGTTTATGGCAGGGGGTGGCAGATACGCAGTATTTT
V gene: TRBV27
CDR3 length: 15
clone size: -
D gene: TRBD1
J gene: TRBJ2-3

CDR3 protein: CASSLVTGSDQPQHF
CDR3 DNA: TGTGCCAGCAGCTTGGTGACAGGGAGTGATCAGCCCCAGCATTTT
V gene: TRBV5-5
CDR3 length: 15
clone size: -
D gene: TRBD1
J gene: TRBJ1-5

CDR3 protein: CASSEYSGQGGNQETQYF
CDR3 DNA: TGTGCCAGCAGTGAATATTCTGGACAGGGTGGGAACCAAGAGACCCAGTACTTC
V gene: TRBV25-1
CDR3 length: 18
clone size: -
D gene: TRBD1
J gene: TRBJ2-5

CDR3 protein: CAISGGEGAEQYF
CDR3 DNA: TGTGCCATCAGTGGAGGGGAAGGGGCCGAGCAGTACTTC
V gene: TRBV10-3
CDR3 length: 13
clone size: -
D gene: -
J gene: TRBJ2-7

CDR3 protein: CASSITGGSGANVLTF
CDR3 DNA: TGTGCCAGTAGTATTACAGGGGGCTCTGGGGCCAACGTCCTGACTTTC
V gene: TRBV19
CDR3 length: 16
clone size: -
D gene: TRBD1
J gene: TRBJ2-6

CDR3 protein: CAWGTSGNNEQFF
CDR3 DNA: TGTGCCTGGGGGACTAGCGGGAACAATGAGCAGTTCTTC
V gene: TRBV30
CDR3 length: 13
clone size: -
D gene: TRBD2
J gene: TRBJ2-1

CDR3 protein: CAWSFGNEKLFF
CDR3 DNA: TGTGCCTGGAGTTTCGGGAATGAAAAACTGTTTTTT
V gene: TRBV30
CDR3 length: 12
clone size: -
D gene: -
J gene: TRBJ1-4

CDR3 protein: CASTGTGGPYGYTF
CDR3 DNA: TGTGCCAGCACCGGGACAGGGGGCCCCTATGGCTACACCTTC
V gene: TRBV6-1
CDR3 length: 14
clone size: -
D gene: TRBD1
J gene: TRBJ1-2

CDR3 protein: CASSQVRRDTQYF
CDR3 DNA: TGCGCCAGCAGCCAAGTACGGCGGGATACGCAGTATTTT
V gene: TRBV4-3
CDR3 length: 13
clone size: -
D gene: -
J gene: TRBJ2-3

CDR3 protein: CASSADTNSNQPQHF
CDR3 DNA: TGTGCCAGCAGCGCGGACACCAATAGCAATCAGCCCCAGCATTTT
V gene: TRBV9
CDR3 length: 15
clone size: -
D gene: -
J gene: TRBJ1-5

CDR3 protein: CASSEVGGRRDTQYF
CDR3 DNA: TGTGCCAGCAGTGAAGTTGGCGGGAGGCGGGATACGCAGTATTTT
V gene: TRBV6-1
CDR3 length: 15
clone size: -
D gene: TRBD2
J gene: TRBJ2-3

CDR3 protein: CSVARARGRYEQYF
CDR3 DNA: TGCAGCGTTGCGCGAGCTCGCGGGCGGTACGAGCAGTACTTC
V gene: TRBV29-1
CDR3 length: 14
clone size: -
D gene: -
J gene: TRBJ2-7

CDR3 protein: CASSLGTGSQETQYF
CDR3 DNA: TGTGCCAGCAGTTTGGGGACAGGGTCCCAAGAGACCCAGTACTTC
V gene: TRBV6-6
CDR3 length: 15
clone size: -
D gene: TRBD1
J gene: TRBJ2-5

CDR3 protein: CASEGGNTGELFF
CDR3 DNA: TGTGCCAGCGAGGGCGGGAACACCGGGGAGCTGTTTTTT
V gene: TRBV6-5
CDR3 length: 13
clone size: -
D gene: -
J gene: TRBJ2-2

CDR3 protein: CAISNGQYSGNTIYF
CDR3 DNA: TGTGCCATCAGCAACGGACAGTACTCTGGAAACACCATATATTTT
V gene: TRBV10-3
CDR3 length: 15
clone size: -
D gene: -
J gene: TRBJ1-3

CDR3 protein: CASSQGRPNYGYTF
CDR3 DNA: TGCGCCAGCAGCCAAGGGAGGCCCAACTATGGCTACACCTTC
V gene: TRBV4-3
CDR3 length: 14
clone size: -
D gene: -
J gene: TRBJ1-2

CDR3 protein: CASSEEAGGYGYTF
CDR3 DNA: TGTGCCAGCAGTGAAGAGGCAGGGGGGTATGGCTACACCTTC
V gene: TRBV6-1
CDR3 length: 14
clone size: -
D gene: TRBD1
J gene: TRBJ1-2

CDR3 protein: CSVAQTYSSYEQYF
CDR3 DNA: TGCAGCGTTGCCCAAACTTACAGCTCCTACGAGCAGTACTTC
V gene: TRBV29-1
CDR3 length: 14
clone size: -
D gene: -
J gene: TRBJ2-7

CDR3 protein: CASSPRQLLDTQYF
CDR3 DNA: TGCGCCAGCAGCCCCCGACAACTACTCGATACGCAGTATTTT
V gene: TRBV5-1
CDR3 length: 14
clone size: -
D gene: -
J gene: TRBJ2-3

CDR3 protein: CASSVSGNTIYF
CDR3 DNA: TGTGCCAGCAGCGTCTCTGGAAACACCATATATTTT
V gene: TRBV6-1
CDR3 length: 12
clone size: -
D gene: -
J gene: TRBJ1-3

CDR3 protein: CASSLGLLDGSYEQYF
CDR3 DNA: TGTGCCAGCAGCTTGGGATTGTTGGACGGCTCCTACGAGCAGTACTTC
V gene: TRBV5-4
CDR3 length: 16
clone size: -
D gene: -
J gene: TRBJ2-7

CDR3 protein: CASSTPGGQDMDEQFF
CDR3 DNA: TGTGCCAGCAGTACGCCCGGGGGACAGGATATGGATGAGCAGTTCTTC
V gene: TRBV28
CDR3 length: 16
clone size: -
D gene: TRBD1
J gene: TRBJ2-1